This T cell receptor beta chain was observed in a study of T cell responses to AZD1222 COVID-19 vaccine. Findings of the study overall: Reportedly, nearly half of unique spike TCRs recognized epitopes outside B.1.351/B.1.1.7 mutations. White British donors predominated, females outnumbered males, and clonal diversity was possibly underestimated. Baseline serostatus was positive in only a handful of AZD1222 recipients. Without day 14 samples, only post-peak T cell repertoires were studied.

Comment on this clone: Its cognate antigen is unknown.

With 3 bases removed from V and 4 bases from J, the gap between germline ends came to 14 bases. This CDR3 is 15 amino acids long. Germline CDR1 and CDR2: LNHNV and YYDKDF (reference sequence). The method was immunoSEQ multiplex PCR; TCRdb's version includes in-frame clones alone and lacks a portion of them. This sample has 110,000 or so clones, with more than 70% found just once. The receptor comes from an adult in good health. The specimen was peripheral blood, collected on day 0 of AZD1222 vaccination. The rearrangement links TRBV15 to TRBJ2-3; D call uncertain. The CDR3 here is CATSSTGAGSDTQYF. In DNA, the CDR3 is TGTGCCACCAGCAGTACGGGCGCTGGATCAGATACGCAGTATTTT.